This T cell receptor beta chain was retrieved from a study of regulatory T cells in long-lasting Graves disease. This clonotype appeared many times. The ends lost 3 bases at V and 1 base at J; junction bases unmatched: 7. The germline V gene encodes CDR1 SGHNT and CDR2 YYREEE (reference sequence). CDR3 size: 16 residues. CDR3 regions were amplified by Arm-PCR using iRepertoire HTBI primers to build TCR beta libraries. TCRdb recomputed calls from the multiplex PCR reads with MiXCR, one row per CDR3 protein. This sample has some 250,000 distinct CDR3 sequences, with 18% found just once. Time point meaning: newly diagnosed GD, antithyroid drugs for less than 3 months. PBMC-extracted RNA yielded the TCR library. This sample was shared with a second study, whose subject was T cells in Graves' hyperthyroidism and ophthalmopathy.

The clonotype comes from a woman in her 30s with Graves disease. The sample was peripheral blood mononuclear cells (PBMCs), taken at new diagnosis, from a patient treated with antithyroid drugs. The J gene is TRBJ1-2, the V gene TRBV5-4; 9 nucleotides align to TRBD1. DNA for the CDR3: TGTGCCAGCAGCTCAACAGGGGGCAGGGGTAACTATGGCTACACCTTC. This sequence encodes CASSSTGGRGNYGYTF. Complete variable domain (other parts from reference TRBV5-4 and TRBJ1-2): ETGVTQSPTHLIKTRGQQVTLRCSSQSGHNTVSWYQQALGQGPQFIFQYYREEENGRGNFPPRFSGLQFPNYSSELNVNALELDDSALYLCASSSTGGRGNYGYTFGSGTRLTVV.